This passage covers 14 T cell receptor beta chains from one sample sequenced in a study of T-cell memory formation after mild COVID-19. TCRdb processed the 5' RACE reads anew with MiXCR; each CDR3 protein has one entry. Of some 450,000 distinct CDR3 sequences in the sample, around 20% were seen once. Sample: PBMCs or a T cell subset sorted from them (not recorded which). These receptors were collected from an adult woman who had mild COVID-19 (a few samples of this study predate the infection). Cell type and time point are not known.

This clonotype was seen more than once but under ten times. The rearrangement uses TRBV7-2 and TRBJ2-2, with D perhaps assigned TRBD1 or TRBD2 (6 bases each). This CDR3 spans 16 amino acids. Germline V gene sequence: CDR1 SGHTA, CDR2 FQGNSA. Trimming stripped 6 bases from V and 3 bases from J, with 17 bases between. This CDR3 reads CASRGWGARDTGELFF. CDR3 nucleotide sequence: TGTGCCAGCAGGGGATGGGGGGCGCGGGACACCGGGGAGCTGTTTTTT.

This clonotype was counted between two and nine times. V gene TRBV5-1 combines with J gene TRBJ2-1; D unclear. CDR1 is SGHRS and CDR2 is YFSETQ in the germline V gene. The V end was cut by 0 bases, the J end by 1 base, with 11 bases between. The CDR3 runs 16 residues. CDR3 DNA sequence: TGCGCCAGCAGCTTGGAGCAGGCTACTTCCTACAATGAGCAGTTCTTC. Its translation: CASSLEQATSYNEQFF.

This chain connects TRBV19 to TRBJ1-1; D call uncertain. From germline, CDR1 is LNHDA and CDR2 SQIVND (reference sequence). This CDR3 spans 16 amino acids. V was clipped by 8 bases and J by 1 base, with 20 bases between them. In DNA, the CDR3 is TGTGCCAGTGGCAGACGGAGCGGAGCATGGAACACTGAAGCTTTCTTT. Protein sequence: CASGRRSGAWNTEAFF.

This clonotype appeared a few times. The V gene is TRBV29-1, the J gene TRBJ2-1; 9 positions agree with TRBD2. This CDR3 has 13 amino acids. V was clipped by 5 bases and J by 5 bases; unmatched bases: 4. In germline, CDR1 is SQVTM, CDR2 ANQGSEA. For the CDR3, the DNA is TGCAGCGTTCTGACTAGCGGAGACAATGAGCAGTTCTTC. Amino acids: CSVLTSGDNEQFF.

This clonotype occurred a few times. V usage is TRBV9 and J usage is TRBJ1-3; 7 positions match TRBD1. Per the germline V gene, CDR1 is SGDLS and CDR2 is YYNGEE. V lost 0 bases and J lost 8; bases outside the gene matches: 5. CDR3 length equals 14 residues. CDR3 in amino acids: CASSVGQGVDTIYF. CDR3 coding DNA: TGTGCCAGCAGCGTAGGGCAGGGGGTCGACACCATATATTTT.

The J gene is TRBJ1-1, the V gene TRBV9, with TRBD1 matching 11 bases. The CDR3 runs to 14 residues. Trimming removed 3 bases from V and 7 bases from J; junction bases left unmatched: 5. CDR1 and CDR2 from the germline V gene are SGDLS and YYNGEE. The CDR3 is CASSGGQGAGEAFF. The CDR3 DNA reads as TGTGCCAGCAGCGGCGGACAGGGGGCCGGTGAAGCTTTCTTT.

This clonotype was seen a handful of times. DNA of the CDR3: TGCGCCAGCAGGGGGGGGGGAAGCTCTGAAGCTTTCTTT. Protein sequence: CASRGGGSSEAFF. The chain combines TRBV5-1 with TRBJ1-1, with a possible D match to TRBD1 (5 bases). The V gene lost 5 bases and the J gene lost 6 bases, with 14 bases spanning the gap. CDR3 length: 13 amino acids. Germline V gene sequence: CDR1 SGHRS, CDR2 YFSETQ.

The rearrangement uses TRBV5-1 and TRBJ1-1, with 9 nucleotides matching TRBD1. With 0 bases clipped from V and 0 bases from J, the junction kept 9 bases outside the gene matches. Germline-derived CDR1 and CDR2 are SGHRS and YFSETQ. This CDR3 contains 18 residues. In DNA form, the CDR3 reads TGCGCCAGCAGCTTGGCCGCGACAGGGGGGTTCATGAACACTGAAGCTTTCTTT. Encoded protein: CASSLAATGGFMNTEAFF.

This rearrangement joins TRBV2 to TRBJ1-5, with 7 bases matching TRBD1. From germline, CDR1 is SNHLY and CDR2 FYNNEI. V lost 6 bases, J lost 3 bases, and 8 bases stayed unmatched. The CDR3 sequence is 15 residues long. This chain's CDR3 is CASRRGQSNNQPQHF. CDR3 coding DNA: TGTGCCAGCAGGCGGGGACAGTCTAACAATCAGCCCCAGCATTTT. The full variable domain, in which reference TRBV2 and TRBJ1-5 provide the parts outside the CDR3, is EPEVTQTPSHQVTQMGQEVILRCVPISNHLYFYWYRQILGQKVEFLVSFYNNEISEKSEIFDDQFSVERPDGSNFTLKIRSTKLEDSAMYFCASRRGQSNNQPQHFGDGTRLSIL.

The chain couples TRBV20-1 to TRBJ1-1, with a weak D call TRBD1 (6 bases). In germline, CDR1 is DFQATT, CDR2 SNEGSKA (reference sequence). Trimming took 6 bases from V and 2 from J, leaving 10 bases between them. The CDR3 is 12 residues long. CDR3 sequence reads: CSAYRENTEAFF. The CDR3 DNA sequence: TGCAGTGCGTACAGGGAAAACACTGAAGCTTTCTTT.

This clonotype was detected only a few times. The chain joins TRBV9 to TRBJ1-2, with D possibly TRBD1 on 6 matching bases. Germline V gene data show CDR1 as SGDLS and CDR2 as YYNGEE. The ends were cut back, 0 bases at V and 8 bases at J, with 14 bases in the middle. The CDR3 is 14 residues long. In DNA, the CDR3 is TGTGCCAGCAGCGTAGAGGTGGGGGGCGCGGGCTACACCTTC. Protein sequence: CASSVEVGGAGYTF.

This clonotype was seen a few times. Written as DNA, the CDR3 is TGTGCCAGCAGTCCAACCTCTCAAGGGGCCCAGTACTTC. This codes for CASSPTSQGAQYF. The genes are TRBV12-3 or TRBV12-4 and TRBJ2-5, with D perhaps TRBD1 (5 bases). The CDR3 is 13 residues long. V was shortened by 5 bases and J by 9 bases, with 16 bases between the two germline ends.

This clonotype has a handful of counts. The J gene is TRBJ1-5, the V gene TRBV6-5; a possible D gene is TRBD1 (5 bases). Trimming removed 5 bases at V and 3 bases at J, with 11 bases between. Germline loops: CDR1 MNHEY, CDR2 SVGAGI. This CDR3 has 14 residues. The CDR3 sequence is CASSRGQANQPQHF. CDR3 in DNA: TGTGCCAGCAGTAGGGGCCAAGCCAATCAGCCCCAGCATTTT.

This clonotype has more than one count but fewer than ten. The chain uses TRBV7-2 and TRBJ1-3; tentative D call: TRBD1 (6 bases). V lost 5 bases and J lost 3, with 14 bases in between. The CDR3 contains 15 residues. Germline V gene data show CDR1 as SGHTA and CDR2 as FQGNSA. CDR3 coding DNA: TGTGCCAGCAGCCCCTTAGGGGGTGTTGGAAACACCATATATTTT. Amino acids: CASSPLGGVGNTIYF.